The clone carrying this TCR beta chain occurred a few times. Its specificity is not known. These data belong to a study of early T cells in non-severe SARS-CoV-2 infection. Across the study: Sequencing of bulk RNA from unsorted whole blood was done, without chain pairing.

The library protocol tagged individual cDNA molecules with unique molecular identifiers. TCRdb called the 5' RACE reads again in MiXCR, with one record for every CDR3 protein. This sample carries approximately 120,000 distinct CDR3 sequences, approximately 15% of them seen once, and the ten largest clones take about a fifth. V lost 3 bases and J lost 2; bases outside the gene matches: 5. Germline lookup yields CDR1 DFQATT and CDR2 SNEGSKA (reference sequence). The CDR3 runs to 15 residues. Study-wide results and caveats: VDJdb-based annotation leaned toward anti-spike CD8 responses and missed private and CD4 specificities.

The sequence was collected from an adult who was a healthcare worker with PCR-confirmed SARS-CoV-2 infection or an uninfected control (not recorded which). The source material was whole blood. The chain couples TRBV20-1 to TRBJ2-2; 8 bases are shared with TRBD1. The CDR3 loop is CSARVGTGNTGELFF. The CDR3, as DNA: TGCAGTGCTAGGGTAGGGACAGGAAACACCGGGGAGCTGTTTTTT.